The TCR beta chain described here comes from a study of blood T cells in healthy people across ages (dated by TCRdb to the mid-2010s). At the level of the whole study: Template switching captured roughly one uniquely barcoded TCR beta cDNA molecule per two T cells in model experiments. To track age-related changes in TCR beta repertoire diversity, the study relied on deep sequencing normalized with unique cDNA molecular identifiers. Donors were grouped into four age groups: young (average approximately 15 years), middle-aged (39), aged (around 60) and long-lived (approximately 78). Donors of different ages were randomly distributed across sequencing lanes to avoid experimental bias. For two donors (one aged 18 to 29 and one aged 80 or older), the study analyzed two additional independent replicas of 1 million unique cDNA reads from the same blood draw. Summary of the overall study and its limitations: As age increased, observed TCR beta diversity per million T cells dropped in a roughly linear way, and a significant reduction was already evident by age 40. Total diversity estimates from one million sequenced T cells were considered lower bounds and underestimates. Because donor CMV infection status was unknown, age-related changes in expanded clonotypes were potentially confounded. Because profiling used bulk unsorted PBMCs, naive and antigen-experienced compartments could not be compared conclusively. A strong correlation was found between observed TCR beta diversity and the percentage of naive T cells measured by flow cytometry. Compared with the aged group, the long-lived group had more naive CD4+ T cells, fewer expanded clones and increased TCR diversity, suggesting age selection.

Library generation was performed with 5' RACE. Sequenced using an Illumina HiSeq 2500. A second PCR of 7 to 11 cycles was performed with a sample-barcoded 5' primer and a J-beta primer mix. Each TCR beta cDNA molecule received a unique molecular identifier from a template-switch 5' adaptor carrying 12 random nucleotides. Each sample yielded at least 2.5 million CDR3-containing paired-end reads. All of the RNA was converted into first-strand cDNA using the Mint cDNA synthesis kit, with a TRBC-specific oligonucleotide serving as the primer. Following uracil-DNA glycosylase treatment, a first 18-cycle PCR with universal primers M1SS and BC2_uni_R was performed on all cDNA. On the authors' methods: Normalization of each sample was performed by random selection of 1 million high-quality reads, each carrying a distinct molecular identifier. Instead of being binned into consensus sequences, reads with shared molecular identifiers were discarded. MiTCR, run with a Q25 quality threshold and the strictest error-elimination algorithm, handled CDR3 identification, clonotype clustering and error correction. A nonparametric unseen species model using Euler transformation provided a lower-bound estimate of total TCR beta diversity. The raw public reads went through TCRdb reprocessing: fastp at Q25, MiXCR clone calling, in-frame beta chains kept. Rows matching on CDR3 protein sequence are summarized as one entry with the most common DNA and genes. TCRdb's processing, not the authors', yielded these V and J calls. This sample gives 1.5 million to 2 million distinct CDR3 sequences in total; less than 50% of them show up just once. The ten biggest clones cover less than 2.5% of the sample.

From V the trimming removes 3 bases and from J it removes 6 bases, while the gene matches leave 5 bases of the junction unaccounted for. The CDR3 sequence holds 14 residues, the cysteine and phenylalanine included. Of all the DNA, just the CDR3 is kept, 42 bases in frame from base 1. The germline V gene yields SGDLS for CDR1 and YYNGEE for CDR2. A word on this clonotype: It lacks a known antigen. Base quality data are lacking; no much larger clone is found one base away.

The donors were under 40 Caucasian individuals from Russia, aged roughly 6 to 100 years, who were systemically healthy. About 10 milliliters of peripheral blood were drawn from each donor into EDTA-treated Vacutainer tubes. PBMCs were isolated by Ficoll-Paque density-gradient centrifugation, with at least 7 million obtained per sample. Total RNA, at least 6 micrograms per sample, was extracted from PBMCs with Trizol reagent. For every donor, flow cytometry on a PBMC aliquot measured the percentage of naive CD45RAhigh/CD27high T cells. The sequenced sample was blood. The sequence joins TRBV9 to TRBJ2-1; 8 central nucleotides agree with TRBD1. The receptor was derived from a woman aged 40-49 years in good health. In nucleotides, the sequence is TGTGCCAGCAGCGCGTCGGACAGGGTCAATGAGCAGTTCTTC. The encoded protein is CASSASDRVNEQFF.